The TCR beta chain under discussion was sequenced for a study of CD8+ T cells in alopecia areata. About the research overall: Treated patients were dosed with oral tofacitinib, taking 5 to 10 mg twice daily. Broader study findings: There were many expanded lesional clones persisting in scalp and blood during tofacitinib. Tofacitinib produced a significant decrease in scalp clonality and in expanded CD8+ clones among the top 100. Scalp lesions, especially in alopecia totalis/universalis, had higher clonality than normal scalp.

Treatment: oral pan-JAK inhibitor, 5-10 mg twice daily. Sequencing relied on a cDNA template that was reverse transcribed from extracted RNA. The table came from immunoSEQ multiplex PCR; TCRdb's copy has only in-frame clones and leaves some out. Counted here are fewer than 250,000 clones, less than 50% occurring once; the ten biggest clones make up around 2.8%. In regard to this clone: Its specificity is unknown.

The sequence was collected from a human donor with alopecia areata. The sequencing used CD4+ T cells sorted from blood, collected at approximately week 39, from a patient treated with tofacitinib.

The DNA for the CDR3 is TGTGCCAGCAGTGTATCGGCTCAGCCCCAGCATTTT. Translating gives CASSVSAQPQHF. V gene TRBV2 combines with J gene TRBJ1-5; D is undetermined. The CDR3 is 12 residues long. V lost 4 bases and J 6 bases, leaving 7 bases between the germline ends. Germline V lookup: CDR1 SNHLY, CDR2 FYNNEI.